A selection of T cell receptor beta chains follows, all from one sample in a study of T-cell reconstitution after alpha-beta-depleted transplantation in children. TCRdb re-analysed the PCR reads in MiXCR, keeping a single row per CDR3 protein. The sample contains about a million distinct CDR3 sequences, about 29% of which appear only once. The sample in question was PBMCs, mostly from graft donor cells, obtained 360 days after TCRalphabeta/CD19-depleted stem cell transplant. The receptor set was obtained from a boy younger than two who had a stem cell transplant for SCID, so the T cells may come from the graft donor. The CDR3 runs from the conserved cysteine through the conserved F or W. The order of the fields is clone size, J gene, V gene, D gene, CDR3 length, CDR3 protein, CDR3 DNA. A D gene is named only where the DNA matches it firmly. Not every row has a clone size; where given, it reads once, few, many or a size class.

few	TRBJ2-1	TRBV12-3/TRBV12-4	NA	15	CASSFVEGNYNEQFF	TGTGCCAGCAGTTTTGTGGAGGGGAATTACAATGAGCAGTTCTTC
few	TRBJ2-1	TRBV12-3/TRBV12-4	TRBD2	14	CASSPRGGGDEQFF	TGTGCCAGCAGTCCAAGGGGCGGGGGGGATGAGCAGTTCTTC
NA	TRBJ2-2	TRBV9	TRBD1	16	CASSVRDRSGTGELFF	TGTGCCAGCAGCGTCAGGGACAGGTCGGGCACCGGGGAGCTGTTTTTT
once	TRBJ2-2	TRBV5-1	TRBD1	16	CASSLMGTEVAGELFF	TGCGCCAGCAGCTTGATGGGGACAGAAGTGGCCGGGGAGCTGTTTTTT
few	TRBJ1-2	TRBV20-1	NA	14	CSANQAGQNYGYTF	TGCAGTGCTAATCAGGCTGGGCAAAACTATGGCTACACCTTC
few	TRBJ2-3	TRBV7-9	NA	12	CASSTPARTKYF	TGTGCCAGCAGCACCCCGGCTAGGACCAAGTATTTT
few	TRBJ2-1	TRBV7-9	TRBD2	16	CASSLILAGGRDEQFF	TGTGCCAGCAGCCTCATACTAGCGGGGGGGCGCGATGAGCAGTTCTTC
few	TRBJ2-3	TRBV4-1	TRBD2	19	CASSFDGLAGAPSTDTQYF	TGCGCCAGCAGCTTTGATGGACTAGCGGGGGCCCCGAGCACAGATACGCAGTATTTT
NA	TRBJ2-5	TRBV20-1	NA	13	CSALGPDQETQYF	TGCAGTGCTTTAGGACCAGACCAAGAGACCCAGTACTTC
NA	TRBJ1-2	TRBV10-3	NA	13	CAISESAGNGYTF	TGTGCCATCAGTGAGTCGGCAGGGAATGGCTACACCTTC
few	TRBJ2-3	TRBV12-3/TRBV12-4	NA	15	CASSLGSDYTDTQYF	TGTGCCAGCAGTTTAGGCAGTGATTACACAGATACGCAGTATTTT
few	TRBJ1-1	TRBV6-4	TRBD1	13	CASSDRVHTEAFF	TGTGCCAGCAGCGACAGGGTTCACACTGAAGCTTTCTTT
NA	TRBJ2-1	TRBV6-2/TRBV6-3	NA	16	CASSPRPPLDGNEQFF	TGTGCCAGCAGCCCAAGGCCCCCGCTGGATGGTAATGAGCAGTTCTTC
NA	TRBJ2-7	TRBV7-6	TRBD1	15	CASSLGQGTAYEQYF	TGTGCCAGCAGCTTAGGGCAGGGGACAGCCTACGAGCAGTACTTC
NA	TRBJ2-3	TRBV10-3	NA	13	CAISDRDTDTQYF	TGTGCCATCAGTGACCGCGACACAGATACGCAGTATTTT
few	TRBJ1-1	TRBV5-1	NA	17	CASSLAIYADEGPEAFF	TGCGCCAGCAGCTTGGCCATCTATGCCGACGAAGGACCTGAAGCTTTCTTT
NA	TRBJ1-1	TRBV12-3/TRBV12-4	NA	17	CASTQSREYGLNTEAFF	TGTGCCAGCACCCAAAGTCGCGAATACGGGTTGAACACTGAAGCTTTCTTT
NA	TRBJ2-5	TRBV12-3/TRBV12-4	TRBD2	15	CASSLQRGGRETQYF	TGTGCCAGCAGTCTCCAGCGGGGGGGCAGGGAGACCCAGTACTTC
NA	TRBJ1-1	TRBV5-1	NA	13	CASSAVGTTEAFF	TGCGCCAGCAGCGCCGTTGGAACCACTGAAGCTTTCTTT
once	TRBJ1-1	TRBV6-1	NA	15	CASRASGAVGTEAFF	TGTGCCAGCAGGGCGTCAGGGGCGGTGGGCACTGAAGCTTTCTTT
NA	TRBJ1-1	TRBV4-3	NA	13	CASSQVAVTEAFF	TGCGCCAGCAGCCAAGTTGCGGTCACTGAAGCTTTCTTT
few	TRBJ2-5	TRBV5-1	NA	13	CASSDGDQETQYF	TGCGCCAGCAGTGATGGGGATCAAGAGACCCAGTACTTC
NA	TRBJ1-5	TRBV5-5	TRBD1	15	CASSPSTGGNQPQHF	TGTGCCAGCAGCCCGAGCACAGGGGGCAATCAGCCCCAGCATTTT
few	TRBJ2-1	TRBV12-3/TRBV12-4	TRBD1	16	CASSLPGTGRYNEQFF	TGTGCCAGCAGTCTCCCGGGGACAGGGAGGTACAATGAGCAGTTCTTC
few	TRBJ2-5	TRBV7-9	NA	11	CASSLEPTQYF	TGTGCCAGCAGCTTGGAACCGACCCAGTACTTC
NA	TRBJ2-2	TRBV4-1	TRBD1	15	CASSLGQALRGELFF	TGCGCCAGCAGCCTTGGACAGGCCCTACGCGGGGAGCTGTTTTTT
NA	TRBJ2-5	TRBV3-1	NA	14	CASRLDRTQETQYF	TGTGCCAGCAGACTAGACAGGACACAAGAGACCCAGTACTTC
few	TRBJ2-1	TRBV29-1	NA	14	CSAPDPGLYNEQFF	TGCAGCGCCCCGGACCCCGGGCTTTACAATGAGCAGTTCTTC
NA	TRBJ1-2	TRBV6-5	NA	15	CASSYGADLVYGYTF	TGTGCCAGCAGTTACGGGGCAGATCTCGTCTATGGCTACACCTTC
NA	TRBJ1-6	TRBV12-3/TRBV12-4	NA	13	CASSYAWDSPLHF	TGTGCCAGCAGTTATGCGTGGGATTCACCCCTCCACTTT
few	TRBJ2-1	TRBV28	NA	13	CASSFGDRHEQFF	TGTGCCAGCAGTTTTGGTGACAGACATGAGCAGTTCTTC
NA	TRBJ1-5	TRBV10-3	NA	12	CAMGPGGLSQHF	TGTGCCATGGGCCCCGGGGGCCTCTCCCAGCATTTT
few	TRBJ2-5	TRBV20-1	TRBD2	14	CSARTSGGDETQYF	TGCAGTGCCCGGACTAGCGGGGGGGATGAGACCCAGTACTTC
NA	TRBJ1-1	TRBV29-1	TRBD1	15	CSVPGQVRSNTEAFF	TGCAGCGTTCCGGGACAGGTTAGATCGAACACTGAAGCTTTCTTT
NA	TRBJ2-6	TRBV11-1	NA	19	CASSLGAGVPSSGANVLTF	TGTGCCAGCAGCTTAGGCGCTGGGGTACCCAGCTCTGGGGCCAACGTCCTGACTTTC
few	TRBJ2-5	TRBV20-1	TRBD2	15	CSAGLAGYYQETQYF	TGCAGTGCTGGGTTAGCGGGGTACTACCAAGAGACCCAGTACTTC
NA	TRBJ2-7	TRBV7-4	NA	14	CASGPSRAFYEQYF	TGTGCCAGCGGCCCAAGTCGGGCTTTCTACGAGCAGTACTTC
NA	TRBJ2-1	TRBV5-1	TRBD1	14	CASSLAGGFNEQFF	TGCGCCAGCAGCTTGGCAGGGGGCTTCAATGAGCAGTTCTTC
few	TRBJ1-2	TRBV20-1	NA	13	CSASLSRERGYTF	TGCAGTGCTAGTTTATCCAGGGAGAGAGGCTACACCTTC
NA	TRBJ1-4	TRBV29-1	NA	13	CSVDTDSSEKLFF	TGCAGCGTTGACACGGACAGCTCCGAAAAACTGTTTTTT
few	TRBJ2-3	TRBV4-1	TRBD2	16	CASSQGGAGIPDTQYF	TGCGCCAGCAGCCAAGGAGGAGCGGGGATTCCAGATACGCAGTATTTT
NA	TRBJ1-1	TRBV12-3/TRBV12-4	TRBD1	17	CASSFPRDRGLNTEAFF	TGTGCCAGCAGTTTCCCGCGGGACAGGGGGTTGAACACTGAAGCTTTCTTT
few	TRBJ2-7	TRBV9	TRBD1	13	CASSTRQGSEQYF	TGTGCCAGCAGCACCCGACAGGGGAGTGAGCAGTACTTC
NA	TRBJ2-3	TRBV11-2	NA	18	CASSLRSTSLHGTDTQYF	TGTGCCAGCAGCTTACGGTCCACCTCGCTCCACGGCACAGATACGCAGTATTTT
NA	TRBJ1-4	TRBV4-3	NA	19	CASSQDRAGSGATNEKLFF	TGCGCCAGCAGCCAAGATCGGGCAGGGTCGGGGGCAACTAATGAAAAACTGTTTTTT
few	TRBJ2-3	TRBV20-1	NA	14	CSASIRTRTDTQYF	TGCAGTGCTAGCATCAGGACACGCACAGATACGCAGTATTTT
NA	TRBJ2-3	TRBV10-3	NA	13	CAITDLGTDTQYF	TGTGCCATCACCGACTTAGGCACAGATACGCAGTATTTT
NA	TRBJ2-5	TRBV7-9	NA	14	CASSFGTYQETQYF	TGTGCCAGCAGCTTTGGAACGTACCAAGAGACCCAGTACTTC
few	TRBJ1-1	TRBV7-8	NA	14	CASSLVGYNTEAFF	TGTGCCAGCAGCTTAGTGGGGTATAACACTGAAGCTTTCTTT
few	TRBJ2-2	TRBV12-3/TRBV12-4	NA	15	CASSLAWFNTGELFF	TGTGCCAGCAGTTTAGCTTGGTTTAACACCGGGGAGCTGTTTTTT
NA	TRBJ2-5	TRBV28	TRBD2	15	CASSFSGTRGETQYF	TGTGCCAGCAGTTTTTCCGGGACTAGGGGCGAGACCCAGTACTTC
few	TRBJ2-3	TRBV20-1	TRBD2	16	CSASSGTSGRTDTQYF	TGCAGTGCTAGTTCCGGGACTAGCGGACGCACAGATACGCAGTATTTT
once	TRBJ2-4	TRBV20-1	NA	17	CSARRSAVAIAKNIQYF	TGCAGTGCCCGAAGGTCGGCAGTGGCTATAGCCAAAAACATTCAGTACTTC